This TCR beta chain was identified in a study of response to subunit inactivated influenza vaccine. Germline loops: CDR1 LNHNV, CDR2 YYDKDF (reference sequence). Deletions cut 3 bases from V and 5 bases from J, with 17 bases between. The CDR3 contains 15 residues. TCRdb reprocessed the RT-PCR reads via MiXCR and lists one record per CDR3 protein. Here the sample spans fewer than 800,000 distinct CDR3 sequences, 15% to 18% being singletons. This receptor was identified in a man aged 50-59 years who received an inactivated influenza vaccine. The sample in question was PBMCs from blood, obtained 11 to 12 days after vaccination. The chain couples TRBV15 to TRBJ2-7, with D uncertain. CDR3 region: CATSSRLGGSDEQYF. For the CDR3, the DNA is TGTGCCACCAGCAGCAGACTCGGTGGATCTGACGAGCAGTACTTC.